What follows are 5 T cell receptor beta chains derived from one specimen sequenced in a study of vaccination and CD4 T cells after COVID-19. Their target antigens are unknown. Sequencing of the DNA from cultured CD4+ T cells was carried out with the Oncomine TCR Beta short-read assay. Each CDR3 protein is one row after TCRdb ran MiXCR on the PCR reads. Among under 25,000 distinct CDR3 sequences listed, about 53% were seen once. The sample's treatment: approximately 9-day PBMC culture with coronavirus spike peptide pools or control peptides (ViraFEST assay). The sample was CD4+ T cells from blood, cultured in vitro. The receptor set was obtained from a human donor who had recovered from COVID-19.

Only a few counts were recorded for this clonotype. V and J are TRBV28 and TRBJ2-7; 7 nucleotides line up with TRBD1. The V segment lost 3 bases and the J segment 0 bases; nucleotides outside the gene matches: 8. The germline CDR1 and CDR2 sequences are MDHEN and SYDVKM. This CDR3 has 16 amino acids. This chain's CDR3 is CASSFSGQSSSYEQYF. The CDR3 nucleotides read TGTGCCAGCAGTTTTTCGGGACAGTCGAGCTCCTACGAGCAGTACTTC.

The CDR3 DNA is TGTGCCAGCAGCTCGCTTAGAGCGGATACGCAGTATTTT. It codes for CASSSLRADTQYF. This sequence joins TRBV7-2 and TRBJ2-3; D uncertain. Germline V lookup: CDR1 SGHTA, CDR2 FQGNSA. The CDR3 loop spans 13 amino acids. The V end was cut by 4 bases, the J end by 6 bases, with 11 bases between.

The chain links TRBV7-3 to TRBJ2-3; 7 nucleotides line up with TRBD2. The CDR3 extends over 15 amino acids. Germline V CDR1 and CDR2: SGHTA, FQGTGA. The V gene end was trimmed by 1 base and the J gene end by 0 bases; junction bases not matched to a gene: 1. CDR3 coding DNA: TGTGCCAGCAGCTTAAGTAGCGGGAGCACAGATACGCAGTATTTT. Translated: CASSLSSGSTDTQYF.

V and J are TRBV18 and TRBJ1-5; 8 nucleotides match TRBD1. Germline V gives CDR1 KGHSH, CDR2 LQKENI. This CDR3 is 15 amino acids long. V shed 4 bases, J shed 0 bases, and the junction held 2 bases outside the gene matches. The CDR3 region is CASSLGTGSNQPQHF. The CDR3 DNA follows: TGTGCCAGCTCACTAGGGACAGGTAGCAATCAGCCCCAGCATTTT.

The chain has TRBV7-9 and TRBJ1-1; D gene unclear. Germline-derived CDR1 and CDR2 are SEHNR and FQNEAQ (reference sequence). This CDR3 comprises 12 residues. Trimming left V 3 bases short and J 7 bases short, with 9 bases between. CDR3 sequence (DNA): TGTGCCAGCAGCTTTGACGTGGGTGAAGCTTTCTTT. Protein: CASSFDVGEAFF.